The clone carrying this T cell receptor (beta chain) was counted only a few times. The data originate from a study of blood T cell repertoires in COVID-19. Study at large: COVID-19 samples, acute and convalescent, were from the United States, Italy and Spain.

The ends were cut back, 3 bases at V and 2 bases at J, with 18 bases in the middle. This CDR3 has 16 residues. Germline V CDR1 and CDR2: SGHRS, YFSETQ. The data were produced by immunoSEQ multiplex PCR, yet TCRdb's version contains in-frame clones alone and is incomplete. Found here are about 70,000 clones, around 87% of them singletons; the top ten hold more than 4.5%. The origin of this receptor is a man aged 50-60 years with active COVID-19. Sequencing was done on a sample of peripheral blood. V is TRBV5-1 and J is TRBJ2-7, with D possibly TRBD2 on 6 matching bases. Written as DNA, the CDR3 is TGCGCCAGCAGCTCCCACGGGAGCCAGCGCCCCTACGAGCAGTACTTC. It is translated as CASSSHGSQRPYEQYF.